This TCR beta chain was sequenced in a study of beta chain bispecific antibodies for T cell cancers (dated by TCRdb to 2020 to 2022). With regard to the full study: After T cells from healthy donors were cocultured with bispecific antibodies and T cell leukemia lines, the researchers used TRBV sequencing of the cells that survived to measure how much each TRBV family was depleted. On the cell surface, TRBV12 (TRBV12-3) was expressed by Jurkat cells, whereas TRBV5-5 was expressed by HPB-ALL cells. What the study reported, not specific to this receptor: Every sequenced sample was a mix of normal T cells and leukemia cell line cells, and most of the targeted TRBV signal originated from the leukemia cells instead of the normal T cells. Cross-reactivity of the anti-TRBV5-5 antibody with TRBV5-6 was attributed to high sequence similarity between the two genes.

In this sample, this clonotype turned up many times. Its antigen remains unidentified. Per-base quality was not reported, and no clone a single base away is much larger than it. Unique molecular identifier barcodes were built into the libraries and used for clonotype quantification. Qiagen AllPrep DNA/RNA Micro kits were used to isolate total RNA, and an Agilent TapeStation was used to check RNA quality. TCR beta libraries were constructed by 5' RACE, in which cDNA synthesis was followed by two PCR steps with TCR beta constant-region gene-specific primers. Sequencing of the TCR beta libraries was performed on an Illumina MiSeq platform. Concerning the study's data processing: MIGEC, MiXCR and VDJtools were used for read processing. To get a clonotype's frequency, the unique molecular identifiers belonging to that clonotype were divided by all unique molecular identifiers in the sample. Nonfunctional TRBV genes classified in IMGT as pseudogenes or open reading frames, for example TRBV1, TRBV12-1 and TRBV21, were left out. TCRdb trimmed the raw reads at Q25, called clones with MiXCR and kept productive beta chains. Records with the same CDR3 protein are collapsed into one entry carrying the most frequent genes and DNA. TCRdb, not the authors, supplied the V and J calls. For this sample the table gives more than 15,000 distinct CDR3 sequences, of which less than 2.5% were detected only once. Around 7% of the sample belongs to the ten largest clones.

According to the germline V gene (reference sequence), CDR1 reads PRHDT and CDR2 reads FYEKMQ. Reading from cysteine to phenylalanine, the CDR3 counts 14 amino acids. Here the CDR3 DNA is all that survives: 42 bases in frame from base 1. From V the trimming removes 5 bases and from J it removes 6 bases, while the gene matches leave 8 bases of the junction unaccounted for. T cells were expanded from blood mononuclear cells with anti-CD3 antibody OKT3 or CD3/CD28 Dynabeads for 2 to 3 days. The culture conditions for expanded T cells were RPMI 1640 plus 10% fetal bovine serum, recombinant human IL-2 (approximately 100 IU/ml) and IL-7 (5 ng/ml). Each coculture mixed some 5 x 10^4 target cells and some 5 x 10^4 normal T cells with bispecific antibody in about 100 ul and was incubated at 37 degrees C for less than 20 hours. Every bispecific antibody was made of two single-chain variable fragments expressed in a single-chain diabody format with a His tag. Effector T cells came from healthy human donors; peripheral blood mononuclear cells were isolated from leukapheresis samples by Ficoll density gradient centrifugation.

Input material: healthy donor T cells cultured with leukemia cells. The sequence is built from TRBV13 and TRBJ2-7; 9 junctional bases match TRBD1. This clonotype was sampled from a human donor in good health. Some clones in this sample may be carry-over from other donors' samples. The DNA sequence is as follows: TGTGCCAGCAGCCTTATTACAGGGGGCTCCGAGCAGTACTTC. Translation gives CASSLITGGSEQYF.